This TCR beta chain emerged from a study of cytomegalovirus exposure and HLA in healthy donors. The study's findings and limits: Later analysis identified 16,951 TCR beta sequences associated with HLA alleles, using a false discovery rate threshold of 0.05. According to a later analysis, donors in an Asian-associated ancestry cluster reportedly had fewer N-insertions than the roughly 660-donor mean. Previously analyzed data showed that most TCR beta V segments were productive at a frequency of about 90% or about 30%. Indistinguishable V segments such as TRBV6-2 and TRBV6-3 were excluded.

This PCR relied on a set of 60 Vbeta primers and 13 Jbeta primers. Profiled with immunoSEQ multiplex PCR; TCRdb holds only in-frame clones, not every one. The sample carries 120,000 to 150,000 clones, around 75% recorded once. Germline lookup yields CDR1 SGHTA and CDR2 FQGNSA. Trimming shortened V by 1 base and J by 7 bases, and 16 bases separated the two germline ends. This CDR3 comprises 15 residues. A note on this clone: The target antigen is unknown.

This chain links TRBV7-2 with TRBJ1-2; tentatively, D is TRBD1 (6 bases). This TCR came from a woman in her thirties in good health and CMV-seronegative. Sequences were obtained from PBMCs. The DNA for the CDR3 is TGTGCCAGCAGCTTAGATGGGGGCTGGGGGTCTGGCTACACCTTC. It yields the protein CASSLDGGWGSGYTF.